The 29 T cell receptor beta chains reported below all come from one sample, sequenced in a study of regulatory T cells in long-lasting Graves disease. The sample's time point: persistent/refractory GD, antithyroid drugs over 5 years with positive TRAb. From RNA extracted from PBMCs, the TCR library was made. Combining iRepertoire HTBI primers with Arm-PCR of CDR3 regions, the authors built TCR beta libraries. TCRdb independently ran MiXCR on the multiplex PCR reads; one entry per CDR3 protein. The table lists hundreds of thousands of distinct CDR3 sequences, approximately 29% of them singletons. The sample in question was peripheral blood mononuclear cells (PBMCs), obtained when the disease was refractory, from a patient treated with antithyroid drugs. These receptors all stem from a female donor with Graves disease.

The chain carries TRBV29-1 and TRBJ1-2, with 9 nucleotides matching TRBD1. Germline values: CDR1 SQVTM, CDR2 ANQGSEA. Germline trimming cut 7 bases from V and 4 bases from J; bases unmatched to any gene: 7. The CDR3 loop spans 13 amino acids. DNA of the CDR3: TGCAGCGGCGGGACAGGGTCCCTCTATGGCTACACCTTC. The encoded protein is CSGGTGSLYGYTF.

For this clonotype: A much larger clone lies a single base off, so this may be a read error. A read error is likely, as this CDR3 ends without the conserved phenylalanine or tryptophan. The chain carries TRBV12-5 and TRBJ2-5, with TRBD1 identical over 9 bases. This CDR3 contains 20 residues. The germline V gene has CDR1 LGHNT and CDR2 FRNRAP. Trimming took 0 bases from V and 7 from J; bases not matched to a gene: 21. Written as DNA, the CDR3 is TGTGCTAGTGGTTTGGTCAAGCCGGGACAGGGAGCGGGCCTCCGGGGGACCCAGTACCTC. Its protein product is CASGLVKPGQGAGLRGTQYL.

This chain joins TRBV5-1 and TRBJ2-1, with 9 bases identical to TRBD1. Germline assignment: CDR1 SGHRS and CDR2 YFSETQ. There are 15 residues in the CDR3. V was pared by 4 bases and J by 4 bases, with 6 bases of the junction left unmatched. CDR3 residues: CASSTGTGPYNEQFF. DNA of the CDR3: TGCGCCAGCAGCACCGGGACAGGGCCTTACAATGAGCAGTTCTTC.

The CDR3 reads CASSSGLTGSPLHF. The CDR3 nucleotides read TGTGCCAGCAGCTCGGGCCTTACGGGGTCACCCCTCCACTTT. V usage is TRBV7-3 and J usage is TRBJ1-6; D is uncertain. Germline V CDR1 and CDR2: SGHTA, FQGTGA. The CDR3 is 14 amino acids. V shed 4 bases and J shed 10 bases, with 14 bases lying between them.

This rearrangement joins TRBV5-5 to TRBJ2-7, with TRBD1 matching over 8 bases. V shed 1 base, J shed 1 base, and the junction held 4 bases outside the gene matches. Germline values: CDR1 SGHKS, CDR2 YYEKEE (reference sequence). CDR3 size: 15 residues. CDR3 loop: CASSLRDRLSYEQYF. The CDR3 coding sequence is TGTGCCAGCAGCTTGCGGGACAGGTTATCCTACGAGCAGTACTTC.

The table lists this clonotype with many counts. The chain employs TRBV20-1 and TRBJ1-1; TRBD1 agrees at 9 bases. From germline, CDR1 is DFQATT and CDR2 SNEGSKA (reference sequence). The CDR3 contains 16 residues. The V segment lost 1 base and the J segment 4 bases; nucleotides outside the gene matches: 10. CDR3 region: CSARGGWTGAGTEAFF. Written as DNA, the CDR3 is TGCAGTGCTAGAGGAGGTTGGACAGGGGCGGGCACTGAAGCTTTCTTT.

This clonotype has more than one count but fewer than ten. The J gene is TRBJ2-2, the V gene TRBV10-3, with a weak D call TRBD2 (5 bases). The CDR3 is made up of 17 amino acids. Germline values: CDR1 ENHRY, CDR2 SYGVKD. Trimming took 0 bases from V and 0 from J, leaving 11 bases between them. The CDR3 sequence: CAISESGLGTNTGELFF. CDR3 nucleotides: TGTGCCATCAGTGAGTCCGGTCTCGGGACGAACACCGGGGAGCTGTTTTTT.

The chain carries TRBV19 and TRBJ1-5; D might be TRBD1 (6 bases). Germline-derived CDR1 and CDR2 are LNHDA and SQIVND (reference sequence). Trimming shortened V by 1 base and J by 2 bases, and 9 bases separated the two germline ends. This CDR3 region has 15 residues. CDR3: CASSIVGGGNQPQHF. CDR3 DNA: TGTGCCAGTAGTATAGTAGGGGGAGGCAATCAGCCCCAGCATTTT.

The chain has TRBV30 and TRBJ2-5, with TRBD2 matching 10 bases. The V and J ends lost 0 bases and 9 bases, in that order; junction bases with no gene match: 4. The germline CDR1 and CDR2 sequences are GTSNPN and SVGIG (reference sequence). The CDR3 length is 13 residues. CDR3 in amino acids: CAWSVLAGDAQYF. CDR3 DNA: TGTGCCTGGAGTGTGCTAGCGGGAGATGCCCAGTACTTC.

J is TRBJ1-1 and V is TRBV6-4; 8 positions agree with TRBD1. Germline CDR1 and CDR2: MRHNA and SNTAGT. V lost 5 bases to trimming and J lost 0 bases; unmatched junction nucleotides: 5. The CDR3 is 15 amino acids. The CDR3 DNA sequence: TGTGCCAGCAGTTATAGGGACAGGCTGAACACTGAAGCTTTCTTT. Translated, it gives CASSYRDRLNTEAFF.

This clonotype has more than one count but fewer than ten. The genes are TRBV13 and TRBJ2-5; D unclear. Germline CDR1 and CDR2: PRHDT and FYEKMQ (reference sequence). The CDR3 length is 15 residues. V lost 0 bases, J lost 5 bases, and 13 bases lay in between. The CDR3 DNA reads TGTGCCAGCAGCTTAGGCTTTGGGGAACTTGAGACCCAGTACTTC. Its translation is CASSLGFGELETQYF.

This clonotype was observed a handful of times. This chain uses TRBV14 with TRBJ2-5; D perhaps matches TRBD2 (6 bases). The end of the DNA fits TRBJ2-7 better, so the J call may be wrong. Germline-derived CDR1 and CDR2 are SGHDN and FVKESK. This CDR3 spans 15 amino acids. CDR3 DNA sequence: TGTGCCAGCAGCCAAGATCCCGGGAGAACCTACGAGCAGTACTTC. Amino acids: CASSQDPGRTYEQYF.

This chain links TRBV7-9 with TRBJ2-1, with 7 bases matching TRBD1. This CDR3 is built from 15 residues. V shed 8 bases, J shed 4 bases, and the junction held 11 bases outside the gene matches. Looked up from germline, CDR1 is SEHNR and CDR2 is FQNEAQ (reference sequence). The CDR3 here is CASPRQGEGYNEQFF. The CDR3 DNA follows: TGTGCCAGCCCTCGACAGGGTGAGGGGTACAATGAGCAGTTCTTC. The full variable domain, completed using reference TRBV7-9 and TRBJ2-1, is DTGVSQNPRHKITKRGQNVTFRCDPISEHNRLYWYRQTLGQGPEFLTYFQNEAQLEKSRLLSDRFSAERPKGSFSTLEIQRTEQGDSAMYLCASPRQGEGYNEQFFGPGTRLTVL.

CDR3 in amino acids: CSVEGGHETQYF. In DNA, the CDR3 is TGCAGCGTTGAAGGGGGCCACGAGACCCAGTACTTC. This rearrangement joins TRBV29-1 to TRBJ2-5; perhaps TRBD1 as D (5 bases). The CDR3 totals 12 residues. Germline V CDR1 and CDR2: SQVTM, ANQGSEA. Trimming left V 1 base short and J 5 bases short, with 8 bases between. The full variable domain, rest sourced from reference TRBV29-1 and TRBJ2-5, is SAVISQKPSRDICQRGTSLTIQCQVDSQVTMMFWYRQQPGQSLTLIATANQGSEATYESGFVIDKFPISRPNLTFSTLTVSNMSPEDSSIYLCSVEGGHETQYFGPGTRLLVL.

The chain has TRBV5-6 and TRBJ1-1, with D perhaps TRBD1 (5 bases). CDR1 and CDR2 (germline): SGHDT, YYEEEE. The CDR3 is made up of 14 amino acids. The ends were cut back, 5 bases at V and 1 base at J, with 12 bases in the middle. Here the CDR3 reads CASSQGMANTEAFF. For the CDR3, the DNA is TGTGCCAGCAGTCAGGGAATGGCGAACACTGAAGCTTTCTTT. The full variable domain, completed using reference TRBV5-6 and TRBJ1-1, is DAGVTQSPTHLIKTRGQQVTLRCSPKSGHDTVSWYQQALGQGPQFIFQYYEEEERQRGNFPDRFSGHQFPNYSSELNVNALLLGDSALYLCASSQGMANTEAFFGQGTRLTVV.

This clonotype appeared a few times. The chain uses TRBV12-3 or TRBV12-4 and TRBJ2-7; 11 nucleotides agree with TRBD1. Trimming removed 3 bases from V and 3 bases from J; junction bases left unmatched: 13. CDR3 size: 18 residues. The CDR3 DNA is TGTGCCAGCAGTTTTAGGACAGGGGGCTTCAGCAGGAGCTACGAGCAGTACTTC. This translates into CASSFRTGGFSRSYEQYF.

The chain couples TRBV20-1 to TRBJ2-7, with TRBD2 matching 7 bases. Germline CDR1 DFQATT, CDR2 SNEGSKA (reference sequence). V was clipped by 0 bases and J by 2 bases; unmatched bases: 7. The CDR3 totals 15 residues. CDR3 residues: CSARDPTSEPYEQYF. The CDR3 nucleotides are TGCAGTGCTAGAGATCCAACTAGCGAACCCTACGAGCAGTACTTC.

The chain joins TRBV12-3 or TRBV12-4 to TRBJ1-1; D is uncertain. The CDR3 sequence is 13 residues long. Between the trimmed V and J ends, which lost 5 bases and 5 bases, there was a span of 12 bases. The CDR3 region has the DNA TGTGCCAGCAGTCCTTCCCAGCGTACTGAAGCTTTCTTT. Protein sequence: CASSPSQRTEAFF.

The V and J genes are TRBV5-1 and TRBJ1-1; TRBD1 is a possible D gene (6 bases). The CDR3 extends over 13 amino acids. Trimming removed 5 bases from V and 5 bases from J, with 13 bases in between. CDR1 and CDR2 from the germline V gene are SGHRS and YFSETQ. The CDR3, as DNA: TGCGCCAGCAGACAGGGCTGGGGGACTGAAGCTTTCTTT. Encoded protein: CASRQGWGTEAFF.

The chain has TRBV20-1 and TRBJ2-2; perhaps TRBD2 as D (6 bases). This CDR3 has 15 amino acids. Germline-derived CDR1 and CDR2 are DFQATT and SNEGSKA (reference sequence). The germline V and J ends were trimmed by 2 bases and 4 bases, with 14 bases remaining between them. The CDR3 DNA reads TGCAGTGCTAGACCAGAGGGAGGCGTCACCGGGGAGCTGTTTTTT. This codes for CSARPEGGVTGELFF.

This chain joins TRBV27 and TRBJ1-3; D is possibly TRBD1 (6 bases). The V gene lost 8 bases and the J gene lost 4 bases, with 15 bases spanning the gap. The CDR3 loop spans 14 amino acids. Germline V gene sequence: CDR1 MNHEY, CDR2 SMNVEV (reference sequence). The CDR3 DNA reads as TGTGCCAGCCCGGGGGCGCTAACCGGAAACACCATATATTTT. It codes for CASPGALTGNTIYF.

This clonotype was seen only once. V usage is TRBV7-9 and J usage is TRBJ2-7; perhaps TRBD1 as D (8 bases). The CDR3 is made up of 15 amino acids. Germline-derived CDR1 and CDR2 are SEHNR and FQNEAQ (reference sequence). V lost 5 bases to trimming and J lost 4 bases, with 18 bases between them. DNA of the CDR3: TGTGCCAGCAGCGTTACAGGGGGGGGGAGATACGAGCAGTACTTC. Its translation: CASSVTGGGRYEQYF.

V gene TRBV7-9 combines with J gene TRBJ2-5; 8 bases are a match to TRBD1. Germline V gene sequence: CDR1 SEHNR, CDR2 FQNEAQ (reference sequence). The junction had 11 bases not matched to a gene; V was cut back by 6 bases and J by 2 bases. The CDR3 extends over 16 amino acids. Here the CDR3 reads CASRSAGTGLQETQYF. The CDR3 DNA sequence: TGTGCCAGCAGGTCAGCCGGGACAGGCCTACAAGAGACCCAGTACTTC.

This clonotype has more than one count but fewer than ten. The rearrangement links TRBV5-4 to TRBJ1-1; tentatively, D is TRBD1 (6 bases). Germline loops: CDR1 SGHNT, CDR2 YYREEE (reference sequence). The CDR3 totals 14 residues. V lost 5 bases to trimming and J lost 0 bases, with 11 bases between them. This chain's CDR3 is CASRTQGLNTEAFF. The CDR3 region has the DNA TGTGCCAGCAGGACACAGGGCCTGAACACTGAAGCTTTCTTT.

As regards this clonotype: One end of the junction varies from germline; a read error may be responsible. V gene TRBV7-9 combines with J gene TRBJ2-7; TRBD2 aligns across 8 bases. CDR1 and CDR2 (germline): SEHNR, FQNEAQ (reference sequence). The CDR3 contains 12 residues. The CDR3 here is CASSTPIAGLAF. CDR3 DNA: TGTGCCAGCAGCACACCCATAGCGGGATTGGCCTTC.

In this sample, this clonotype turned up many times. V and J are TRBV29-1 and TRBJ2-5, with D perhaps TRBD1 (6 bases). Germline V lookup: CDR1 SQVTM, CDR2 ANQGSEA. The CDR3 consists of 11 residues. V shed 6 bases and J shed 4 bases, with 9 bases lying between them. The CDR3 DNA sequence: TGCAGCGTCGCACAGGGAGAGACCCAGTACTTC. This sequence encodes CSVAQGETQYF.

This clonotype has just a few counts. The J gene is TRBJ1-2, the V gene TRBV15; 8 bases are shared with TRBD1. V was pared by 2 bases and J by 2 bases, with 4 bases of the junction left unmatched. Germline V gene sequence: CDR1 LNHNV, CDR2 YYDKDF (reference sequence). This CDR3 is 15 amino acids long. The CDR3 region is CATSRLTGANYGYTF. CDR3 nucleotide sequence: TGTGCCACCAGCAGATTGACAGGGGCCAACTATGGCTACACCTTC. Drawing the rest from reference TRBV15 and TRBJ1-2, the complete variable domain is DAMVIQNPRYQVTQFGKPVTLSCSQTLNHNVMYWYQQKSSQAPKLLFHYYDKDFNNEADTPDNFQSRRPNTSFCFLDIRSPGLGDTAMYLCATSRLTGANYGYTFGSGTRLTVV.

This clonotype was seen only a few times. The rearrangement joins TRBV29-1 to TRBJ1-1, with D possibly matching TRBD1 (6 bases). The V gene lost 5 bases and the J gene lost 1 base, with 14 bases spanning the gap. CDR1 is SQVTM, CDR2 ANQGSEA, per germline. The CDR3 runs to 14 residues. CDR3 coding DNA: TGCAGCGTTTGCCCCGGACAGAAGAACACTGAAGCTTTCTTT. Translating it yields CSVCPGQKNTEAFF.

This chain joins TRBV20-1 and TRBJ2-2; 8 bases are a match to TRBD2. CDR3 length: 14 residues. Germline-derived CDR1 and CDR2 are DFQATT and SNEGSKA (reference sequence). J was trimmed by 0 bases and V by 6 bases; bases with no gene match: 3. CDR3 region: CSAPGLANTGELFF. CDR3 in DNA: TGCAGTGCCCCGGGACTAGCGAACACCGGGGAGCTGTTTTTT.